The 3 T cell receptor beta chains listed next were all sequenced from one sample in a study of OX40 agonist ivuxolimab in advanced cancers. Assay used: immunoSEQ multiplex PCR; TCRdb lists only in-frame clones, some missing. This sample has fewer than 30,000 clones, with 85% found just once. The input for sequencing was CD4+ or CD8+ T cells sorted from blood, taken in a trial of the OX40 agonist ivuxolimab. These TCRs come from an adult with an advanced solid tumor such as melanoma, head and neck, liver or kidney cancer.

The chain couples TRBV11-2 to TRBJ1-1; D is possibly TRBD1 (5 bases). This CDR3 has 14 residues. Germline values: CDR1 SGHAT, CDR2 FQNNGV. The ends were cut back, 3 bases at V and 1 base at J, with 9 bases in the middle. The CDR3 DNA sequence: TGTGCCAGCAGCTTTACAGGTCCGAACACTGAAGCTTTCTTT. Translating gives CASSFTGPNTEAFF.

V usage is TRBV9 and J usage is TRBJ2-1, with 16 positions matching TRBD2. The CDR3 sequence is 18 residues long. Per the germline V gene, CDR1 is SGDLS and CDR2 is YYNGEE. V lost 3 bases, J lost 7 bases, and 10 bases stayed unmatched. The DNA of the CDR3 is TGTGCCAGCAGCGCCCCGGGGGGACTAGCGGGAGGGAGGAATGAGCAGTTCTTC. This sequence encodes CASSAPGGLAGGRNEQFF.

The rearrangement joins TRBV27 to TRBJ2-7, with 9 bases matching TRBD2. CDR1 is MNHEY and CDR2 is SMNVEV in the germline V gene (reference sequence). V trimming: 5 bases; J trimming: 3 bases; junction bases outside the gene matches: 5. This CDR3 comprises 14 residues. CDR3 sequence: CASSPQREVYEQYF. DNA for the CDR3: TGTGCCAGCAGTCCCCAGCGGGAGGTCTACGAGCAGTACTTC.